A single sample gave rise to the 26 T cell receptor beta chains below, sequenced in a study of cytomegalovirus exposure and HLA in healthy donors. Profiled with immunoSEQ multiplex PCR; TCRdb holds only in-frame clones, not every one. The sample contains 300,000 to 400,000 clones, 88% of which appear only once. Sequences were obtained from PBMCs. The receptors shown here come from a man aged 25 to 40 in good health and CMV-seronegative.

The V call is TRBV30, the J call TRBJ2-7; TRBD1 aligns across 8 bases. This CDR3 has 13 residues. Germline CDR1 is GTSNPN and CDR2 is SVGIG (reference sequence). V shed 2 bases and J 6 bases; nucleotides not matched to a gene: 6. The DNA for the CDR3 is TGTGCCTGGAGTCTCGGACAGGGACGCGAGCAGTACTTC. It yields the protein CAWSLGQGREQYF.

CDR3 protein: CASSLQGTSPLHF. In DNA form, the CDR3 reads TGCGCCAGCAGTTTACAGGGGACCTCACCCCTCCACTTT. The chain combines TRBV4-1 with TRBJ1-6; 7 nucleotides align to TRBD1. The CDR3 sequence is 13 residues long. From germline, CDR1 is MGHRA and CDR2 YSYEKL. V trimming: 6 bases; J trimming: 10 bases; junction bases outside the gene matches: 6.

The CDR3 region has the DNA TGCGCCAGCAGTGATTGGGACTCGGCACCCCTCCACTTT. It yields the protein CASSDWDSAPLHF. The chain uses TRBV10-2 and TRBJ1-6, with D possibly TRBD1 on 5 matching bases. Trimming took off 3 bases at V and 11 bases at J, with 11 bases between the two ends. This CDR3 spans 13 amino acids. Per germline, CDR1 WSHSY and CDR2 SAAADI.

The genes are TRBV29-1 and TRBJ2-7, with D tentatively TRBD2 (5 bases). The length of the CDR3 is 13 residues. V lost 5 bases and J 4 bases, leaving 15 bases between the germline ends. Germline CDR1 SQVTM, CDR2 ANQGSEA. CDR3 sequence (DNA): TGCAGCGTTTCGGGGTCAGGACGGTACGAGCAGTACTTC. It is translated as CSVSGSGRYEQYF.

The J gene is TRBJ1-4, the V gene TRBV7-2; 12 bases map to TRBD1. This CDR3 contains 19 residues. The germline CDR1 and CDR2 sequences are SGHTA and FQGNSA. The trim removed 5 bases at V and 3 bases at J, leaving 13 bases unmatched. The CDR3 loop reads CASSLNPGTGGASNEKLFF. CDR3 nucleotides: TGTGCCAGCAGCCTAAACCCGGGGACAGGGGGCGCTTCTAATGAAAAACTGTTTTTT.

J is TRBJ1-1 and V is TRBV7-8; no firm D call. Trimming removed 4 bases from V and 2 bases from J, with 2 bases in between. This CDR3 is built from 11 residues. CDR1 and CDR2 from the germline V gene are SGHVS and FQNEAQ. The chain's CDR3 is CASSSNTEAFF. The CDR3 bases are TGTGCCAGCAGCTCTAACACTGAAGCTTTCTTT.

The rearrangement links TRBV5-4 to TRBJ2-5; TRBD2 agrees at 12 bases. The CDR3 has 15 residues. Losses at the gene ends were 4 bases for V and 1 base for J; bases not matched to a gene: 2. Germline values: CDR1 SGHNT, CDR2 YYREEE (reference sequence). The CDR3 DNA reads as TGTGCCAGCAGCCCGACTAGCGGGAGCCAAGAGACCCAGTACTTC. Translated, it gives CASSPTSGSQETQYF.

This clone was observed once. The V gene is TRBV27, the J gene TRBJ1-4, with TRBD1 as a possible D gene (6 bases). CDR3 length equals 15 residues. V was trimmed by 2 bases and J by 3 bases, leaving 10 bases between them. Per the germline V gene, CDR1 is MNHEY and CDR2 is SMNVEV (reference sequence). CDR3 amino acids: CASSLGRGANEKLFF. In DNA form, the CDR3 reads TGTGCCAGCAGTTTAGGCAGGGGTGCTAATGAAAAACTGTTTTTT.

This clone occurred once. This chain uses TRBV5-5 with TRBJ2-7, with 9 bases lining up with TRBD1. This CDR3 contains 15 residues. In germline, CDR1 is SGHKS, CDR2 YYEKEE (reference sequence). Trimming removed 4 bases from V and 1 base from J; junction bases left unmatched: 6. This CDR3 is CASSHTGGRSYEQYF. CDR3 coding DNA: TGTGCCAGCAGCCACACAGGGGGCAGGTCCTACGAGCAGTACTTC.

The rearrangement uses TRBV14 and TRBJ1-5; D is perhaps TRBD1 (6 bases). V dropped 4 bases and J dropped 5 bases, with 9 bases sitting between them. The CDR3 runs to 13 residues. Germline CDR1 SGHDN, CDR2 FVKESK. DNA for the CDR3: TGTGCCAGCAGCCCTCAGGGGCATCAGCCCCAGCATTTT. It codes for CASSPQGHQPQHF.

The count of this clone is one. The gene calls are TRBV18 and TRBJ1-2, with D perhaps TRBD1 (6 bases). Germline CDR1 and CDR2: KGHSH and LQKENI. This CDR3 is 17 amino acids long. Deletions cut 3 bases from V and 2 bases from J, with 19 bases between. The CDR3 protein is CASSPVGHQKINYGYTF. CDR3 bases: TGTGCCAGCTCACCTGTGGGACACCAAAAGATCAACTATGGCTACACCTTC.

The CDR3 coding sequence is TGTGCCAGCAGCTATAGCGGGGCAGGGTACGAGCAGTACTTC. This sequence encodes CASSYSGAGYEQYF. The gene calls are TRBV7-6 and TRBJ2-7; 8 bases align to TRBD2. The CDR3 has 14 residues. CDR1 is SGHVS and CDR2 is FNYEAQ in the germline V gene. The trim removed 4 bases at V and 4 bases at J, leaving 6 bases unmatched.

This clone showed up just a few times. The chain is built from TRBV23-1 and TRBJ1-2, with D tentatively TRBD1 (6 bases). TRBV23-1 is filed as an ORF, its function uncertain. This CDR3 is 14 amino acids long. V lost 0 bases and J lost 2, with 7 bases in between. The CDR3 region is CASSQSRGNYGYTF. CDR3 in DNA: TGCGCCAGCAGTCAATCGAGGGGGAACTATGGCTACACCTTC.

This rearrangement joins TRBV6-6 to TRBJ1-5, with D perhaps matching TRBD1 (6 bases). This CDR3 is 13 amino acids long. CDR1 is MNHNY, CDR2 SVGAGI, per germline (reference sequence). V was pared by 4 bases and J by 4 bases, with 8 bases between. CDR3 protein: CASSWTANQPQHF. The CDR3, as DNA: TGTGCCAGCAGTTGGACAGCTAATCAGCCCCAGCATTTT.

The gene calls are TRBV27 and TRBJ2-7; TRBD1 matches 7 bases. The V segment lost 4 bases and the J segment 1 base; nucleotides outside the gene matches: 7. This CDR3 has 15 residues. Germline V gene data show CDR1 as MNHEY and CDR2 as SMNVEV (reference sequence). CDR3 loop: CASSYSGTESYEQYF. The CDR3 DNA is TGTGCCAGCAGTTACTCCGGGACAGAATCCTACGAGCAGTACTTC.

The rearrangement uses TRBV7-9 and TRBJ2-5; D may be TRBD2 (6 bases). The CDR3 totals 14 residues. Germline-derived CDR1 and CDR2 are SEHNR and FQNEAQ (reference sequence). With 5 bases removed from V and 3 bases from J, the gap between germline ends came to 13 bases. The DNA of the CDR3 is TGTGCCAGCAGCACCCCGTGGGGGGAAGAGACCCAGTACTTC. Amino acid sequence: CASSTPWGEETQYF.

This clone was observed a few times. The genes are TRBV25-1 and TRBJ2-2, with D tentatively TRBD1 (6 bases). V was shortened by 7 bases and J by 4 bases, with 10 bases between the two germline ends. The CDR3 sequence is 13 residues long. CDR1 is MGHDK and CDR2 is SYGVNS in the germline V gene. The CDR3 region is CASNTGTTGELFF. The CDR3 DNA is TGTGCCAGCAATACAGGGACCACCGGGGAGCTGTTTTTT.

This chain links TRBV7-2 with TRBJ1-6; perhaps TRBD1 as D (5 bases). Germline loops: CDR1 SGHTA, CDR2 FQGNSA. The V end lost 5 bases, the J end lost 9 bases, and 17 bases lay between the germline ends. The CDR3 spans 15 residues. CDR3 DNA sequence: TGTGCCAGCAGCATACGGACGGGGGAGGGTTCACCCCTCCACTTT. Amino acids: CASSIRTGEGSPLHF.

This clone was found once. The V call is TRBV12-5, the J call TRBJ2-7, with 10 bases that match TRBD1. In germline, CDR1 is LGHNT, CDR2 FRNRAP. The length of the CDR3 is 17 residues. V dropped 6 bases and J dropped 4; count of bases not matched to a gene: 15. The CDR3 spells CASGLTGGYPGGYEQYF. The CDR3 DNA reads as TGTGCTAGTGGGTTGACAGGGGGCTACCCCGGGGGATACGAGCAGTACTTC.

CDR3 sequence: CASSAQSDSFYGYTF. In nucleotides, the CDR3 is TGTGCCAGCAGCGCCCAAAGTGACAGTTTCTATGGCTACACCTTC. The chain couples TRBV5-6 to TRBJ1-2, with D maybe TRBD1 (5 bases). The CDR3 contains 15 residues. Germline CDR1 reads SGHDT; CDR2 reads YYEEEE. The V gene lost 4 bases and the J gene lost 4 bases, with 17 bases spanning the gap.

This clone was seen a handful of times. The chain carries TRBV21-1 and TRBJ2-7; no check of the table's D call, TRBD1, against the DNA was made. TRBV21-1 is a recognized pseudogene. This CDR3 region has 18 residues. This chain's CDR3 is CASSKLGQGECFVHEQYF. The DNA for the CDR3 is TGTGCCAGCAGCAAATTGGGACAGGGCGAATGCTTCGTCCACGAGCAGTACTTC.

This chain connects TRBV10-3 to TRBJ2-3; 7 nucleotides match TRBD1. Germline assignment: CDR1 ENHRY and CDR2 SYGVKD. The V segment lost 9 bases and the J segment 0 bases; nucleotides outside the gene matches: 6. The CDR3 length is 14 residues. CDR3 in amino acids: CAINGQESTDTQYF. CDR3 bases: TGTGCCATAAACGGACAGGAAAGCACAGATACGCAGTATTTT.

The chain joins TRBV2 to TRBJ1-5, with 8 bases that match TRBD1. V gave up 5 bases and J gave up 11 bases; unmatched junction bases: 11. Per germline, CDR1 SNHLY and CDR2 FYNNEI. This CDR3 region has 14 residues. The CDR3 bases are TGTGCCAGCAGTCTCCTCACAGGGGGTGAGACCCAGCATTTT. This encodes CASSLLTGGETQHF.

The chain combines TRBV11-1 with TRBJ1-2; 8 bases are a match to TRBD1. CDR3 size: 14 residues. In germline, CDR1 is SGHAT, CDR2 FQDESV (reference sequence). V lost 5 bases, J lost 2 bases, and 4 bases stayed unmatched. CDR3 sequence (DNA): TGTGCCAGCAGCCCGGACAGGGCCAACTATGGCTACACCTTC. Translating gives CASSPDRANYGYTF.

The chain is built from TRBV7-8 and TRBJ2-3, with unresolved D. Germline V gives CDR1 SGHVS, CDR2 FQNEAQ. This CDR3 spans 17 amino acids. Trimming removed 5 bases from V and 2 bases from J, with 20 bases in between. CDR3 DNA: TGTGCCAGCAGCCTGAAATTCCTATTACTTCCCACAGATACGCAGTATTTT. It specifies CASSLKFLLLPTDTQYF.

This chain joins TRBV4-1 and TRBJ2-3, with 10 bases lining up with TRBD2. CDR1 MGHRA and CDR2 YSYEKL come from the germline V gene. This CDR3 comprises 16 residues. Trimming cost V 4 bases and J 6 bases; bases outside gene matches: 10. CDR3 sequence reads: CASSLGAGGLMDTQYF. CDR3 in DNA: TGCGCCAGCAGCCTAGGAGCGGGGGGGCTTATGGATACGCAGTATTTT.